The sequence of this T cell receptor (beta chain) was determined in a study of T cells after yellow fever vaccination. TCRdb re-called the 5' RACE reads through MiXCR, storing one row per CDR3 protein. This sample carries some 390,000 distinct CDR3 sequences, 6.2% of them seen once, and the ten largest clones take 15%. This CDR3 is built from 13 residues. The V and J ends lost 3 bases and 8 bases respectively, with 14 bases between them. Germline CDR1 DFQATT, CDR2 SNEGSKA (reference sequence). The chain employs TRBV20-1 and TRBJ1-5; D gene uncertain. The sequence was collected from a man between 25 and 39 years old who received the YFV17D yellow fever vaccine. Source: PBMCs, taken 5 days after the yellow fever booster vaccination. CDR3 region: CSARTTPRKPQHF. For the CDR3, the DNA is TGCAGTGCTAGGACCACCCCAAGGAAGCCCCAGCATTTT.